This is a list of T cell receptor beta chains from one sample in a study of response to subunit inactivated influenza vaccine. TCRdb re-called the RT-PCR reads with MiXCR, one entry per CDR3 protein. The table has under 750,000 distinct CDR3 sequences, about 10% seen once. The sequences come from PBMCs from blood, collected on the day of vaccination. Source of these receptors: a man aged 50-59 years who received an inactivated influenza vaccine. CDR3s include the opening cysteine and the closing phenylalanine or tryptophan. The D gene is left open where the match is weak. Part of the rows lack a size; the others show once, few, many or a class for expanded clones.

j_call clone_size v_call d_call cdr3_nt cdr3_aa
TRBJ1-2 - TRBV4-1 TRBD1 TGCGCCAGCAGCCCCGACAGGGGGCTAAACTATGGCTACACCTTC CASSPDRGLNYGYTF
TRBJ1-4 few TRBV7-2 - TGTGCCAGCAGCACAACTAATGAAAAACTGTTTTTT CASSTTNEKLFF
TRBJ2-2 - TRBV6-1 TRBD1 TGTGCCGGCCGACAGGGTGTAAGGGAGCTGTTTTTT CAGRQGVRELFF
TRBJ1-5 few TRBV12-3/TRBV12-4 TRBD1 TGTGCCAGCAGGGCGACAGGGGATGCTTTTCAGCCCCAGCATTTT CASRATGDAFQPQHF
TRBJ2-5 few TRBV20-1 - TGCAGTGCTCACCGGGGGCCGGAGACCCAGTACTTC CSAHRGPETQYF
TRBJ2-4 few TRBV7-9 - TGTGCCAGCAGCCACATACCCCGGGGTATCAACATTCAGTACTTC CASSHIPRGINIQYF
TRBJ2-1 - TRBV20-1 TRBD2 TGCAGTACCCTATTGACTAGCGGGGTTTACAATGAGCAGTTCTTC CSTLLTSGVYNEQFF
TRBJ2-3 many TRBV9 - TGTGCCAGCAGCGTAGAGGTGCTCCCAGATACGCAGTATTTT CASSVEVLPDTQYF
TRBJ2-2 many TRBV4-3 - TGCGCCAGCAGCCCGGAACTCAACACCGGGGAGCTGTTTTTT CASSPELNTGELFF
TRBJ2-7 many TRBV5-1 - TGCGCCAGCAGCGCCCAGGGGACCTACGAGCAGTACTTC CASSAQGTYEQYF
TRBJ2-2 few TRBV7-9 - TGTGCCAGCAGCCCCTGGGAAGCGACGGCGAACACCGGGGAGCTGTTTTTT CASSPWEATANTGELFF
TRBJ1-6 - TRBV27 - TGTGCCAGCAGTTTATGGACTCGGGGGCCGAATAATTCACCCCTCCACTTT CASSLWTRGPNNSPLHF
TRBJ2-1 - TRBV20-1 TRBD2 TGCAGTGCTAGCGGACTAGCGGGAGACTATGAGCAGTTCTTC CSASGLAGDYEQFF
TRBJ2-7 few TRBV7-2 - TGTGCCAGCAGCTTTACCGCCCCGAGGGACGAGCAGTACTTC CASSFTAPRDEQYF
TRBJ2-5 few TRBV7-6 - TGTGCCAGCAGCTTAGAAGGACAGAAAGAGACCCAGTACTTC CASSLEGQKETQYF
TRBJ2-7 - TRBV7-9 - TGTGCCAGCAGTTTAGTGAGGGGCTCCTACGAGCAGTACTTC CASSLVRGSYEQYF
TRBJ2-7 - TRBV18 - TGTGCCAGCTCACCGGGGGTGGGATCCTGGAGGTACGAGCAGTACTTC CASSPGVGSWRYEQYF
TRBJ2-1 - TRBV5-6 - TGTGCCAGCAGCTTGGGGTGGGGTGCTGGGGAGCAGTTCTTC CASSLGWGAGEQFF
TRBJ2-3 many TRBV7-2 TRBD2 TGTGCCAGCAGCTTAAGGCTAGCGGGAGGTGTAGATACGCAGTATTTT CASSLRLAGGVDTQYF
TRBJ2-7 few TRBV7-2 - TGTGCCAGCAGCTTAGGGGTCGGTACCCTCTACGAGCAGTACTTC CASSLGVGTLYEQYF
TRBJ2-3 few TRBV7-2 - TGTGCCAGCAGCCATGGGCCACGAAGAGATACGCAGTATTTT CASSHGPRRDTQYF
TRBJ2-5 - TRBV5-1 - TGCGCCAGCAGCGTCGACAGCAACTCCGGGGAGACCCAGTACTTC CASSVDSNSGETQYF
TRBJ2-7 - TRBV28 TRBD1 TGTGCCAGCAGTCCGTGGGGAGGGACAGGGGTCTACGAGCAGTACTTC CASSPWGGTGVYEQYF
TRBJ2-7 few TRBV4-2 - TGTGCCAGCAGCCACCTAGACAGTTCCGAGCAGTACTTC CASSHLDSSEQYF
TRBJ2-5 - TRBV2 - TGTGCCAGCAGTTTATCCGACATAAAGCAAGAGACCCAGTACTTC CASSLSDIKQETQYF
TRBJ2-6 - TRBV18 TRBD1 TGTGCCAGCTCACCGGGACAGGCTGGGGCCAACGTCCTGACTTTC CASSPGQAGANVLTF
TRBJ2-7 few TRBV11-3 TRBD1 TGTGCCAGCAGTAGAGACAGGGTCCACGAGCAGTACTTC CASSRDRVHEQYF
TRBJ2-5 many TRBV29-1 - TGCAGCGTTATTAAGGGGCTTGGAGAGACCCAGTACTTC CSVIKGLGETQYF
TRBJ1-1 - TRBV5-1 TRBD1 TGCGCCAGCAGACAGGGGGCGACTGAAGCTTTCTTT CASRQGATEAFF
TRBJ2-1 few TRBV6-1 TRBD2 TGTGCCAGCAAAAATAGCGGGGGGGCCGGGAATGAGCAGTTCTTC CASKNSGGAGNEQFF
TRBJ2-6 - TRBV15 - TGTGCCACCAGCAGAGGCCAGGGGTCTGGGGCCAACGTCCTGACTTTC CATSRGQGSGANVLTF
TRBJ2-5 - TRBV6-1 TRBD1 TGTGCCAGCAGGACAGGGGTTTCGTTGGAGACCCAGTACTTC CASRTGVSLETQYF
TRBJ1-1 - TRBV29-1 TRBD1 TGCAGCGCAGCGGACAGGGGCGGAACTGAAGCTTTCTTT CSAADRGGTEAFF
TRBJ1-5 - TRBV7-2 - TGTGCCAGCAGCTTTATGACAAATCAGCCCCAGCATTTT CASSFMTNQPQHF
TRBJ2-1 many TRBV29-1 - TGCAGCGTTGAGGACAGAAGCCTGTACAATGAGCAGTTCTTC CSVEDRSLYNEQFF
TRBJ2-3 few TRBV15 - TGTGCCACCAGCAGTCAGGCAGGGGTAGATACGCAGTATTTT CATSSQAGVDTQYF
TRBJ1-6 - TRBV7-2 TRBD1 TGTGCCAGCAGGACAGGGACAGTAAATTCACCCCTCCACTTT CASRTGTVNSPLHF
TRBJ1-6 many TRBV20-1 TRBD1 TGCAGTGCTAGAGCTTCTAGGGACAGGGAGAACTCACCCCTCCACTTT CSARASRDRENSPLHF
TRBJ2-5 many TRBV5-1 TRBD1 TGCGCCAGCAGCTTAAGGGGACAGCTGTACCAAGAGACCCAGTACTTC CASSLRGQLYQETQYF
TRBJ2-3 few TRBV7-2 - TGTGCCAGCAAGGTAGCGGTCACAGATACGCAGTATTTT CASKVAVTDTQYF
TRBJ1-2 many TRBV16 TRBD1 TGTGCCAGCAGCCAGAGGGGGCGCGGCTACACCTTC CASSQRGRGYTF